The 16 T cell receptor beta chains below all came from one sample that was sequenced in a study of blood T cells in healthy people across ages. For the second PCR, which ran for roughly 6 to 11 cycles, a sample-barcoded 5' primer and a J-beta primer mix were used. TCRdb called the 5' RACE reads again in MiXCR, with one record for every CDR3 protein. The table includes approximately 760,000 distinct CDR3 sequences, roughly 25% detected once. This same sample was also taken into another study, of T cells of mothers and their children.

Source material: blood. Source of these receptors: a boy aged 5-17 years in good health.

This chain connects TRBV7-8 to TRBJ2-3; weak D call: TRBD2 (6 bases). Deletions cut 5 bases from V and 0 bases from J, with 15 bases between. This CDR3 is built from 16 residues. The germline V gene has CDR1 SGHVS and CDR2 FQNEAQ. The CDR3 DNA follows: TGTGCCAGCAGCCCCCGACCGGGACTTAGCACAGATACGCAGTATTTT. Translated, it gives CASSPRPGLSTDTQYF.

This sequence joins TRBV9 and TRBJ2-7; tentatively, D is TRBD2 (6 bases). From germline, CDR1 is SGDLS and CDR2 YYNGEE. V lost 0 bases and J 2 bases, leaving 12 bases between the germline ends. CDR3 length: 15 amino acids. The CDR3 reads CASSVATGGTYEQYF. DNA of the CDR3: TGTGCCAGCAGCGTAGCTACTGGGGGGACCTACGAGCAGTACTTC.

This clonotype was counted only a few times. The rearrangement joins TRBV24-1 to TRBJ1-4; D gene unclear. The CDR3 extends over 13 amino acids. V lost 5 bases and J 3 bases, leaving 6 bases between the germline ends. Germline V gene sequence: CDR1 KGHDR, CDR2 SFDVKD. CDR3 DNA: TGTGCCACCAGTGGGTCCGCTAATGAAAAACTGTTTTTT. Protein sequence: CATSGSANEKLFF.

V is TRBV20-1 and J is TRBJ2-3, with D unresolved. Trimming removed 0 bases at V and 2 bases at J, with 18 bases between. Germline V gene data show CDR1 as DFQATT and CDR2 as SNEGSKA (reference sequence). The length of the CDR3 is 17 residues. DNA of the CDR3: TGCAGTGCTAGAGATCTCGGCGCCGGCTCGCCCACAGATACGCAGTATTTT. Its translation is CSARDLGAGSPTDTQYF.

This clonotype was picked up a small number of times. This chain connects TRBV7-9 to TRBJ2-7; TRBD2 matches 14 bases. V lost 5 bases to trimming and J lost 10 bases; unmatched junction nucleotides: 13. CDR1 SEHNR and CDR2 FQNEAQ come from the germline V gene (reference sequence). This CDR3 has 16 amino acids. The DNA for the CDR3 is TGTGCCAGCAGCCCGGGGACTAGCGGGAGACAAGCTCACCAGTACTTC. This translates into CASSPGTSGRQAHQYF.

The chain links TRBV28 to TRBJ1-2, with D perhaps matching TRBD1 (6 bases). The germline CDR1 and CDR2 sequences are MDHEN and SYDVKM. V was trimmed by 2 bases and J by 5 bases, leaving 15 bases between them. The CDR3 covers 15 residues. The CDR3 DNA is TGTGCCAGCAGTTTACCTACCGGGACATCTTATGGCTACACCTTC. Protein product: CASSLPTGTSYGYTF.

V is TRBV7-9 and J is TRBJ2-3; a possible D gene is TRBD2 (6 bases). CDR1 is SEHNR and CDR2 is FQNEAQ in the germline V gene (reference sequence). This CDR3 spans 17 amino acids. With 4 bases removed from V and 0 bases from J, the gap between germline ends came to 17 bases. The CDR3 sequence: CASSSGWGEESTDTQYF. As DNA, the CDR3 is TGTGCCAGCAGCTCGGGTTGGGGGGAAGAGAGCACAGATACGCAGTATTTT.

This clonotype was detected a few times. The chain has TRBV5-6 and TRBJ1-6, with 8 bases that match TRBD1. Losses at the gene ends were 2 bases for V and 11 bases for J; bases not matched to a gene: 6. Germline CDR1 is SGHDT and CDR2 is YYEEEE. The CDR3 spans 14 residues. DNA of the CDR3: TGTGCCAGCAGCTTTGGACAGGGTGGTCCACCCCTCCACTTT. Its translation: CASSFGQGGPPLHF.

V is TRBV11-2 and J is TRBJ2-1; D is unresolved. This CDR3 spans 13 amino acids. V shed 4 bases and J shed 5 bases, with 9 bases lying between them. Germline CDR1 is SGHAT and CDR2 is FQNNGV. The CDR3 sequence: CASSSSNNNEQFF. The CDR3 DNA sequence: TGTGCCAGCAGCTCTTCGAACAACAATGAGCAGTTCTTC.

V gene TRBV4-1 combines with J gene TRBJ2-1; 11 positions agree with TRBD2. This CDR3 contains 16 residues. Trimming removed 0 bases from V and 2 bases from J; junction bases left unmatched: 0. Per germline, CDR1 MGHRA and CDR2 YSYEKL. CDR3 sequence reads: CASSQETSGTYNEQFF. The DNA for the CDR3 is TGCGCCAGCAGCCAAGAGACTAGCGGGACCTACAATGAGCAGTTCTTC.

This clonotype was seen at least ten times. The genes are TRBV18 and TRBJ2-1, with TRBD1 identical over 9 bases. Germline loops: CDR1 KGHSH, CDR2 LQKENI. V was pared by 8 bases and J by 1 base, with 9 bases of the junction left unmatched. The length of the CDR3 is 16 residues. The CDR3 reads CASRWTGDYSYNEQFF. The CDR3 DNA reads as TGTGCCAGCCGGTGGACAGGGGATTATTCCTACAATGAGCAGTTCTTC.

CDR3: CASSFKEWRDEQYF. The DNA for the CDR3 is TGTGCCAGCAGTTTTAAGGAGTGGAGGGACGAGCAGTACTTC. The chain couples TRBV12-3 or TRBV12-4 to TRBJ2-5, with D possibly being TRBD2 (6 bases). The end of the DNA fits TRBJ2-7 better, so the J call may be wrong. CDR3 length: 14 residues.

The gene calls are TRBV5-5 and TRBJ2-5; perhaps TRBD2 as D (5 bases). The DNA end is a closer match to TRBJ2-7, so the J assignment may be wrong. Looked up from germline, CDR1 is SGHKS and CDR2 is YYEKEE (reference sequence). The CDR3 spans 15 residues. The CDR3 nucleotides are TGTGCCAGCAGCTCGGACTTCGGGATCCTCTACGAGCAGTACTTC. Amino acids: CASSSDFGILYEQYF.

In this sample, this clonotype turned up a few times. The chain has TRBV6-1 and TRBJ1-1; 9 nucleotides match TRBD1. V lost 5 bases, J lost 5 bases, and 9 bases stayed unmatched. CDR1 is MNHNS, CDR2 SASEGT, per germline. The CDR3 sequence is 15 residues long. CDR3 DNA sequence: TGTGCCAGCAGTCTCGTCTTGGGGACAGGGACTGAAGCTTTCTTT. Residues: CASSLVLGTGTEAFF.

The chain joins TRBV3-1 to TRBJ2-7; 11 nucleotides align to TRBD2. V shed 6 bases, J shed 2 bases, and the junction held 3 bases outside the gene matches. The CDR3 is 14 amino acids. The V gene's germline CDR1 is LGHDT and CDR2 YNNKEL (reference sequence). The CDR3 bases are TGTGCCAGCAGACTAGCGGGAGCCCCCTACGAGCAGTACTTC. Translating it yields CASRLAGAPYEQYF.

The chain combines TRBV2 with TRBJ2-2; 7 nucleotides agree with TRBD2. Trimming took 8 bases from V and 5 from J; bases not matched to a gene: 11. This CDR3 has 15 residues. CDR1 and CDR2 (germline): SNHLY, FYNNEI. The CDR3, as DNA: TGTGCCAGCCGCCGTGAGCTAGCGGATACCGGGGAGCTGTTTTTT. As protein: CASRRELADTGELFF.